Following are 29 T cell receptor beta chains from one sample sequenced in a study of blood T cells in healthy people across ages. Primed by a sample-barcoded 5' primer and a J-beta primer mix, a second PCR proceeded for about 7 to 11 cycles. From the 5' RACE reads, TCRdb called clonotypes with MiXCR, one entry per CDR3 protein. This sample has about 650,000 distinct CDR3 sequences, with about 30% found just once. The sequenced sample consisted of blood. These receptors all come from an elderly woman in good health.

The chain's CDR3 is CASSPRTGGANGYTF. CDR3 in DNA: TGTGCCAGCAGCCCGAGGACAGGGGGCGCGAATGGCTACACCTTC. The V call is TRBV7-2, the J call TRBJ1-2, with TRBD1 identical over 11 bases. J was trimmed by 6 bases and V by 5 bases; bases with no gene match: 8. The CDR3 is 15 amino acids. Germline loops: CDR1 SGHTA, CDR2 FQGNSA.

About this clonotype: This may come from a read error, since a much larger clone is one base off. The V gene is TRBV6-1, the J gene TRBJ2-7, with TRBD1 identical over 11 bases. Germline-derived CDR1 and CDR2 are MNHNS and SASEGT. This CDR3 spans 14 amino acids. The CDR3 here is CASSRTGGLYEQHF. The CDR3 DNA is TGTGCCAGCAGCCGGACAGGGGGCCTCTACGAGCAGCACTTC.

This clonotype was detected a few times. The chain joins TRBV20-1 to TRBJ2-7, with D perhaps matching TRBD1 (5 bases). Trimming cost V 1 base and J 4 bases, with 14 bases left between them. The CDR3 has 14 amino acids. Germline V CDR1 and CDR2: DFQATT, SNEGSKA (reference sequence). CDR3 DNA sequence: TGCAGTGCTAGAGGGACACGACCGAAGTACGAGCAGTACTTC. This translates into CSARGTRPKYEQYF.

This clonotype was found many times. This chain links TRBV20-1 with TRBJ1-2; 10 bases match TRBD1. Germline trimming cut 6 bases from V and 6 bases from J; bases unmatched to any gene: 7. CDR3 length: 13 residues. From germline, CDR1 is DFQATT and CDR2 SNEGSKA (reference sequence). CDR3 nucleotide sequence: TGCAGTGCAACCGGGACAGGGGTTAATGGCTACACCTTC. Amino acids: CSATGTGVNGYTF.

As DNA, the CDR3 is TGCAGCGTGGGACAGGGGGAGGATCAGCCCCAGCATTTT. Translating it yields CSVGQGEDQPQHF. The J gene is TRBJ1-5, the V gene TRBV29-1; 11 bases match TRBD1. This CDR3 is built from 13 residues. V lost 6 bases and J lost 5; bases outside the gene matches: 3. Germline loops: CDR1 SQVTM, CDR2 ANQGSEA.

The sample holds a few counts of this clonotype. A much larger clone differs by one base, so this may be a read error. The rearrangement links TRBV14 to TRBJ1-1; weak D call: TRBD1 (5 bases). This CDR3 contains 17 residues. Germline V gene data show CDR1 as SGHDN and CDR2 as FVKESK. Trimming removed 7 bases at V and 6 bases at J, with 27 bases between. CDR3 sequence: CASKRVFSGGVSPEAFF. CDR3 nucleotide sequence: TGTGCCAGCAAACGGGTTTTTAGTGGGGGAGTAAGCCCTGAAGCTTTCTTT.

This clonotype has only a few counts. It may be a read error: a sequence one base away is much more abundant. This sequence joins TRBV7-2 and TRBJ2-3, with 9 bases fitting TRBD2. CDR3 length: 16 amino acids. Losses at the gene ends were 7 bases for V and 1 base for J; bases not matched to a gene: 9. CDR1 and CDR2 from the germline V gene are SGHTA and FQGNSA. The CDR3 DNA is TGTGCCAGCAACTACCTAGCGGGAACGGGCACAGATACGCAGTATTTT. As protein: CASNYLAGTGTDTQYF.

V and J are TRBV7-2 and TRBJ2-7, with D possibly being TRBD2 (6 bases). V was trimmed by 5 bases and J by 5 bases, leaving 16 bases between them. The CDR3 extends over 14 amino acids. The V gene's germline CDR1 is SGHTA and CDR2 FQGNSA. The CDR3 nucleotides are TGTGCCAGCAGCGTTGGAGGGTCCGTCGACGAGCAGTACTTC. Encoded protein: CASSVGGSVDEQYF.

This clonotype was recorded at least ten times. The chain is built from TRBV5-6 and TRBJ2-7; 9 bases are shared with TRBD2. The CDR3 runs 15 residues. The V and J ends lost 2 bases and 2 bases, in that order; junction bases with no gene match: 5. CDR1 and CDR2 from the germline V gene are SGHDT and YYEEEE. CDR3 region: CASSFDLAGAYEQYF. The DNA for the CDR3 is TGTGCCAGCAGCTTTGATTTAGCGGGGGCCTACGAGCAGTACTTC.

This clonotype was seen many times. The chain uses TRBV29-1 and TRBJ2-5; TRBD2 agrees at 8 bases. Per germline, CDR1 SQVTM and CDR2 ANQGSEA. The CDR3 spans 14 residues. V gave up 3 bases and J gave up 4 bases; unmatched junction bases: 7. This chain's CDR3 is CSVDRGGRGETQYF. CDR3 DNA sequence: TGCAGCGTTGATCGGGGGGGGAGGGGAGAGACCCAGTACTTC.

Ten or more counts support this clonotype. The CDR3 region is CASSLGRLAGVDNEQFF. The CDR3 region has the DNA TGTGCCAGCAGCTTAGGTCGACTAGCGGGCGTCGACAATGAGCAGTTCTTC. The chain links TRBV7-6 to TRBJ2-1; 10 bases align to TRBD2. V dropped 1 base and J dropped 5; count of bases not matched to a gene: 8. Per germline, CDR1 SGHVS and CDR2 FNYEAQ. This CDR3 is built from 17 residues. The full variable domain, completed using reference TRBV7-6 and TRBJ2-1, is GAGVSQSPRYKVTKRGQDVALRCDPISGHVSLYWYRQALGQGPEFLTYFNYEAQQDKSGLPNDRFSAERPEGSISTLTIQRTEQRDSAMYRCASSLGRLAGVDNEQFFGPGTRLTVL.

In this sample, this clonotype turned up many times. This chain links TRBV5-6 with TRBJ2-1, with 10 positions matching TRBD2. Trimming removed 5 bases from V and 7 bases from J; junction bases left unmatched: 9. Germline-derived CDR1 and CDR2 are SGHDT and YYEEEE. The CDR3 totals 15 residues. For the CDR3, the DNA is TGTGCCAGCAGTTACTCAGCGGGGGGGGTAAATGAGCAGTTCTTC. As protein: CASSYSAGGVNEQFF.

This clonotype has at least ten counts. The chain employs TRBV5-1 and TRBJ1-1; no reliable D call. Germline CDR1 SGHRS, CDR2 YFSETQ. The CDR3 length is 13 residues. Trimming left V 4 bases short and J 1 base short, with 8 bases between. CDR3 DNA: TGCGCCAGCAGCATAGACCGGAACACTGAAGCTTTCTTT. As protein: CASSIDRNTEAFF.

The chain is built from TRBV25-1 and TRBJ1-2, with a possible D match to TRBD1 (6 bases). This CDR3 is built from 14 residues. Trimming pared 6 bases from V and 2 bases from J, leaving 13 bases between. Germline V gene lookup returns CDR1 MGHDK and CDR2 SYGVNS. CDR3 in DNA: TGTGCCAGCAGAGAGGAGGGGGTGAACTATGGCTACACCTTC. Amino acids: CASREEGVNYGYTF.

Comments on this clonotype: Given a much more abundant clone one base away, this may be a read error. The chain couples TRBV2 to TRBJ2-1, with D unclear. Germline V gives CDR1 SNHLY, CDR2 FYNNEI. This CDR3 is 13 amino acids long. DNA for the CDR3: TGTGGCAGTAGTAGAGATTACCAGGATGAGCAGTTCTTC. Translating it yields CGSSRDYQDEQFF.

In the case of this clonotype: A much larger clone sits a single nucleotide away, making a read error possible. The CDR3 coding sequence is TGTACCAGCAGCTCGAGGAGGCGGGAGTTCACAGATACGCAGTATTTT. Protein sequence: CTSSSRRREFTDTQYF. The genes are TRBV13 and TRBJ2-3; 7 nucleotides agree with TRBD2. This CDR3 spans 16 amino acids. Germline V gene data show CDR1 as PRHDT and CDR2 as FYEKMQ (reference sequence). Using reference TRBV13 and TRBJ2-3 for the parts outside the CDR3, the full variable domain is AAGVIQSPRHLIKEKRETATLKCYPIPRHDTVYWYQQGPGQDPQFLISFYEKMQSDKGSIPDRFSAQQFSDYHSELNMSSLELGDSALYFCTSSSRRREFTDTQYFGPGTRLTVL.

This clonotype was seen many times. V and J are TRBV12-3 or TRBV12-4 and TRBJ2-3, with TRBD2 identical over 9 bases. The J segment lost 6 bases and the V segment lost 0 bases, leaving 7 bases of the junction unmatched. The CDR3 is 16 residues long. CDR3: CASSLAQIAGVDTQYF. In DNA, the CDR3 is TGTGCCAGCAGTTTAGCGCAAATAGCGGGGGTTGATACGCAGTATTTT.

This clonotype has a count of ten or more. The chain has TRBV6-5 and TRBJ1-4, with D perhaps TRBD1 (5 bases). CDR1 is MNHEY, CDR2 SVGAGI, per germline. This CDR3 is 14 amino acids long. Trimming took off 6 bases at V and 0 bases at J, with 8 bases between the two ends. This chain's CDR3 is CASRGDATNEKLFF. Here the CDR3 DNA reads TGTGCCAGCAGGGGGGACGCAACTAATGAAAAACTGTTTTTT.

J is TRBJ2-3 and V is TRBV7-2; 9 positions match TRBD2. CDR1 and CDR2 from the germline V gene are SGHTA and FQGNSA. V was clipped by 5 bases and J by 3 bases; unmatched bases: 3. The CDR3 consists of 14 residues. The CDR3 DNA is TGTGCCAGCAGCCGGGGACTAGCAACAGATACGCAGTATTTT. Protein sequence: CASSRGLATDTQYF.

This clonotype came up many times. The V gene is TRBV12-3 or TRBV12-4, the J gene TRBJ2-7, with TRBD1 as a possible D gene (5 bases). Deletions cut 1 base from V and 4 bases from J, with 8 bases between. This CDR3 has 13 residues. CDR3: CASSLGTIYEQYF. The CDR3 nucleotides are TGTGCCAGCAGTTTAGGGACAATATACGAGCAGTACTTC.

This clonotype appeared many times. This sequence joins TRBV27 and TRBJ1-2, with 8 bases aligning to TRBD1. The V segment lost 5 bases and the J segment 4 bases; nucleotides outside the gene matches: 6. The germline V gene has CDR1 MNHEY and CDR2 SMNVEV (reference sequence). The CDR3 consists of 14 residues. CDR3: CASSPYRGAYGYTF. In nucleotides, the CDR3 is TGTGCCAGCAGTCCATACAGGGGGGCCTATGGCTACACCTTC.

This clonotype has a handful of counts. This chain uses TRBV6-5 with TRBJ1-6; 7 positions match TRBD1. The J segment lost 3 bases and the V segment lost 9 bases, leaving 2 bases of the junction unmatched. The germline gives CDR1 MNHEY, CDR2 SVGAGI. The CDR3 is made up of 13 amino acids. CDR3 sequence: CASTGVYNSPLHF. The CDR3, as DNA: TGTGCCAGTACAGGGGTCTATAATTCACCCCTCCACTTT.

This clonotype has a handful of counts. The rearrangement links TRBV6-6 to TRBJ2-2; possible D gene TRBD1, 6 bases. Germline V gene lookup returns CDR1 MNHNY and CDR2 SVGAGI (reference sequence). V lost 6 bases, J lost 6 bases, and 20 bases lay in between. CDR3 length: 16 residues. CDR3 protein: CASSLLAGDGAGELFF. The DNA for the CDR3 is TGTGCCAGCAGCCTCTTAGCAGGGGATGGTGCCGGGGAGCTGTTTTTT.

This clonotype was seen ten or more times. V is TRBV3-1 and J is TRBJ1-1; D gene ambiguous. The CDR3 has 15 residues. Per the germline V gene, CDR1 is LGHDT and CDR2 is YNNKEL (reference sequence). Trimming left V 1 base short and J 1 base short, with 10 bases between. The CDR3 DNA follows: TGTGCCAGCAGCCAAGTAGCAGGAGGGAACACTGAAGCTTTCTTT. This encodes CASSQVAGGNTEAFF.

This clonotype was detected many times. The J gene is TRBJ2-3, the V gene TRBV9, with D possibly matching TRBD1 (6 bases). The CDR3 covers 13 residues. Germline values: CDR1 SGDLS, CDR2 YYNGEE. V lost 0 bases and J 9 bases, leaving 11 bases between the germline ends. The CDR3 loop reads CASSVGGQLTQYF. Written as DNA, the CDR3 is TGTGCCAGCAGCGTAGGGGGACAACTGACGCAGTATTTT.

This clonotype has more than one count but fewer than ten. The J gene is TRBJ1-1, the V gene TRBV6-5, with a possible D match to TRBD1 (5 bases). The ends were cut back, 0 bases at V and 4 bases at J, with 18 bases in the middle. The CDR3 runs 17 residues. Germline V lookup: CDR1 MNHEY, CDR2 SVGAGI. The CDR3 loop is CASSYSSIARGPTEAFF. As DNA, the CDR3 is TGTGCCAGCAGTTACTCGTCCATTGCCCGGGGCCCCACTGAAGCTTTCTTT.

This clonotype came up a few times. A much bigger clone sits one base away, suggesting this may be a read error. The chain has TRBV9 and TRBJ2-4; D gene unclear. Germline lookup yields CDR1 SGDLS and CDR2 YYNGEE. V was shortened by 0 bases and J by 13 bases, with 20 bases between the two germline ends. This CDR3 has 15 amino acids. This CDR3 reads CASSVGVSFYNEQYF. The DNA for the CDR3 is TGTGCCAGCAGCGTAGGTGTCTCCTTCTACAATGAGCAGTACTTC.

This clonotype was counted a few times. The chain combines TRBV12-3 or TRBV12-4 with TRBJ1-3; the D is unclear. Trimming cost V 7 bases and J 4 bases, with 14 bases left between them. This CDR3 contains 14 residues. In nucleotides, the CDR3 is TGTGCCAGCACCAACGGGATAGCCGGAAACACCATATATTTT. Its protein product is CASTNGIAGNTIYF.

This chain uses TRBV10-3 with TRBJ2-1; D is possibly TRBD1 (5 bases). Germline-derived CDR1 and CDR2 are ENHRY and SYGVKD. This CDR3 spans 13 amino acids. Trimming took off 9 bases at V and 11 bases at J, with 20 bases between the two ends. The CDR3 protein is CAIGRGSYNKQFF. CDR3 sequence (DNA): TGTGCCATTGGTAGGGGCTCCTATAATAAGCAGTTCTTC.